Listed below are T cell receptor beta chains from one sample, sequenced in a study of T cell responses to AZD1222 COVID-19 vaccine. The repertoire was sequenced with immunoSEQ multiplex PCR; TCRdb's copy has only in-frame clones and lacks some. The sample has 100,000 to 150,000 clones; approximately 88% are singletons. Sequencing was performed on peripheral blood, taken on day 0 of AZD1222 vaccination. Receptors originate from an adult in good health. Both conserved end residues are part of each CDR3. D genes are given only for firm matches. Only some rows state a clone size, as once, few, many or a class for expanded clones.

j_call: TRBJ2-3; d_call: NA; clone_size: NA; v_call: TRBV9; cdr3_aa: CASSVAYSTDTQYF; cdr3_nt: TGTGCCAGCAGCGTAGCATACAGCACAGATACGCAGTATTTT
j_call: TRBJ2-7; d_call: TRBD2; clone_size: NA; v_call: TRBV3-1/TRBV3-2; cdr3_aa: CASSRGLAGVGTYEQYF; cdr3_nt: TGTGCCAGCAGCCGGGGACTAGCGGGAGTGGGAACCTACGAGCAGTACTTC
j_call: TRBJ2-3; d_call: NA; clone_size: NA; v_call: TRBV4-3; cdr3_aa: CASSQVVYEGSTDTQYF; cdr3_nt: TGCGCCAGCAGCCAAGTGGTTTATGAGGGTAGCACAGATACGCAGTATTTT
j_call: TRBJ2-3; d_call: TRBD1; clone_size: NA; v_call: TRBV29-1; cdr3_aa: CSVEGQGSNTDTQYF; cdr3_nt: TGCAGCGTTGAGGGACAGGGAAGTAACACAGATACGCAGTATTTT
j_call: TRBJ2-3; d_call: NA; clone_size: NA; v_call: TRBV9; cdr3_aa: CASSVAGSTDTQYF; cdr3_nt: TGTGCCAGCAGCGTAGCGGGTAGCACAGATACGCAGTATTTT
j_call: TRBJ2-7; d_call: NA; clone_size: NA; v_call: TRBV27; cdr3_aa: CASSLGGLQYEQYF; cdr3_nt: TGTGCCAGCAGTTTGGGCGGACTTCAGTACGAGCAGTACTTC
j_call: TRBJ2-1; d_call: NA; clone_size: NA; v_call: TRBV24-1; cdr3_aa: CATSAAGSYNEQFF; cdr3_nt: TGTGCCACCAGTGCGGCGGGGAGTTACAATGAGCAGTTCTTC
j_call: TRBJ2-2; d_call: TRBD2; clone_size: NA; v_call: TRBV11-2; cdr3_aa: CASSRSKSGSLAGELFF; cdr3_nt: TGTGCCAGCAGCCGATCAAAAAGCGGGAGTTTAGCCGGGGAGCTGTTTTTT
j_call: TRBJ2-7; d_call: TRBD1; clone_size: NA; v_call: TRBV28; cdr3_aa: CATLTPGQGADYSYEQYF; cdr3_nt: TGTGCCACCTTAACTCCGGGACAGGGGGCCGACTACTCCTACGAGCAGTACTTC
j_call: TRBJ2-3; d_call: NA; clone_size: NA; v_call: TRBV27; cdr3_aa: CASSMIGGTDTQYF; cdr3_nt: TGTGCCAGCAGTATGATAGGGGGCACAGATACGCAGTATTTT
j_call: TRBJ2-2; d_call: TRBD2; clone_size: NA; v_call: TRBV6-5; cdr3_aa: CAGSYPAGAGELFF; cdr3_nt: TGTGCCGGCAGTTACCCCGCGGGAGCCGGGGAGCTGTTTTTT
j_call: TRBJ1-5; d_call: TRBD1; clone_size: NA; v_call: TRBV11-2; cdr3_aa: CASSLGTGPHQPQHF; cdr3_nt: TGTGCCAGCAGCTTAGGGACAGGACCTCACCAGCCCCAGCATTTT
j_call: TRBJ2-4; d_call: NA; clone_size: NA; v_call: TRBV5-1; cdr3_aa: CASSLSSIRPGITKNIQYF; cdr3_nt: TGCGCCAGCAGCTTGAGCTCTATTCGCCCCGGGATTACCAAAAACATTCAGTACTTC
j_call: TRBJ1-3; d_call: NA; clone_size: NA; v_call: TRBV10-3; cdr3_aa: CAISVGAISGNTIYF; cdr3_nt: TGTGCCATCAGTGTAGGCGCGATCTCTGGAAACACCATATATTTT
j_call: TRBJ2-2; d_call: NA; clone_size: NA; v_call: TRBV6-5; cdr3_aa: CASSYGGAGELFF; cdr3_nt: TGTGCCAGCAGTTACGGCGGAGCCGGGGAGCTGTTTTTT
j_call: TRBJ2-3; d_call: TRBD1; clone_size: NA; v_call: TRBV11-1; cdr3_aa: CASSTRQGTDTQYF; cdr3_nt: TGTGCCAGCAGCACCCGACAGGGGACAGATACGCAGTATTTT
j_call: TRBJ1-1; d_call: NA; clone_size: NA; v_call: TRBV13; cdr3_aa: CASSLVGGAGTEAFF; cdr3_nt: TGTGCCAGCAGCTTAGTCGGGGGAGCTGGAACTGAAGCTTTCTTT
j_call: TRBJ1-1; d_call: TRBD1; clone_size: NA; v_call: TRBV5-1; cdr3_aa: CASSSTGESTEAFF; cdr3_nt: TGCGCCAGCAGTTCGACAGGGGAGTCCACTGAAGCTTTCTTT
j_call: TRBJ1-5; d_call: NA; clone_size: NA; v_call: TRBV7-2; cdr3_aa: CASSLEGYYSNQPQHF; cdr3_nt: TGTGCCAGCAGCTTAGAGGGGTATTATAGCAATCAGCCCCAGCATTTT
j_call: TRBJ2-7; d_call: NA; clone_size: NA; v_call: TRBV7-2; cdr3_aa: CASSLKVGRVTEGYEQYF; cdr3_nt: TGTGCCAGCAGCTTAAAGGTCGGGAGAGTAACGGAAGGCTACGAGCAGTACTTC
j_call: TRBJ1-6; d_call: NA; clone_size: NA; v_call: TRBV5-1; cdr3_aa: CASSLGQGVDNSPLHF; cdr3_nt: TGCGCCAGCAGCTTGGGGCAGGGAGTGGATAATTCACCCCTCCACTTT
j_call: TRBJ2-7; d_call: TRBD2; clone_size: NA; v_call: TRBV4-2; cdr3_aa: CASSQDLTSGTTSYEQYF; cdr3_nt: TGTGCCAGCAGCCAAGATTTAACTAGCGGGACTACATCCTACGAGCAGTACTTC
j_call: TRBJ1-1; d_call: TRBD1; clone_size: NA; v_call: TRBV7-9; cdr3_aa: CASSSADGQVLTEAFF; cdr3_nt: TGTGCCAGCAGCTCAGCCGACGGACAGGTCTTAACTGAAGCTTTCTTT
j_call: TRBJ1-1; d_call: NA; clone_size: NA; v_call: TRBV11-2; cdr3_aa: CASSSPAGPGFVHGAFF; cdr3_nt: TGTGCCAGCAGCTCCCCCGCGGGACCGGGGTTTGTTCACGGAGCTTTCTTT
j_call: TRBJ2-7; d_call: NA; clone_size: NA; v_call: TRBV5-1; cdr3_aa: CASSRERGPMDEQYF; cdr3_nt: TGCGCCAGCAGCCGTGAGAGGGGTCCCATGGACGAGCAGTACTTC
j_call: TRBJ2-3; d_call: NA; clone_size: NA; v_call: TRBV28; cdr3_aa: CASMGLYTDTQYF; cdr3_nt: TGTGCCAGCATGGGACTTTACACAGATACGCAGTATTTT
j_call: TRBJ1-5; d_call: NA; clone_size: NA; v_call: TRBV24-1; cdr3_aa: CATSDGRSNQPQHF; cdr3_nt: TGTGCCACCAGTGACGGTAGAAGCAATCAGCCCCAGCATTTT
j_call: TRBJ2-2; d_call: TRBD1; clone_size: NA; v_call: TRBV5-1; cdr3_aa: CASSQPGQGAGELFF; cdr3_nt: TGCGCCAGCAGTCAACCGGGACAGGGGGCCGGGGAGCTGTTTTTT
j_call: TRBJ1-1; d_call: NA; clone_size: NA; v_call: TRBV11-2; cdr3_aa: CASSSLGGNTEAFF; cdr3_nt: TGTGCCAGCAGCTCCTTGGGGGGGAACACTGAAGCTTTCTTT
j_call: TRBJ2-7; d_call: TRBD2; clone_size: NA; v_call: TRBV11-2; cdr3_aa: CASSLDLGTSGNEQYF; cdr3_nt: TGTGCCAGCAGCTTAGATCTTGGGACTAGCGGTAACGAGCAGTACTTC
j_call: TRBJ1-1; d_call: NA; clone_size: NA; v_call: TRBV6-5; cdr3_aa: CASSYRDQNTEAFF; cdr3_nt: TGTGCCAGCAGTTATAGGGATCAGAACACTGAAGCTTTCTTT
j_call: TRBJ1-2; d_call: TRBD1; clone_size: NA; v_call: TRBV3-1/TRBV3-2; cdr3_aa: CASSQPRDRGHFTF; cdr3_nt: TGTGCCAGCAGCCAGCCCCGGGACAGGGGGCATTTCACCTTC
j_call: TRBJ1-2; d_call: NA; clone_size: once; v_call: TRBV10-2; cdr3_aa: CASSLLGGGSYGYTF; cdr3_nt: TGCGCCAGCAGCCTCCTCGGTGGGGGAAGCTATGGCTACACCTTC
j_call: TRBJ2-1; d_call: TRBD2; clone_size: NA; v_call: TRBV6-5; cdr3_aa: CASSYGGVPEEFF; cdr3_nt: TGTGCCAGCAGTTACGGGGGGGTCCCGGAGGAGTTCTTC
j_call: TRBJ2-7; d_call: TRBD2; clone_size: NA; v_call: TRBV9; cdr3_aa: CASSPPGGNYEQYF; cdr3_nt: TGTGCCAGCAGCCCCCCCGGGGGGAACTACGAGCAGTACTTC
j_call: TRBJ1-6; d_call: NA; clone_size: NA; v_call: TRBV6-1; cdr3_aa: CASSDTVNSPLHF; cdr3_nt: TGTGCCAGCAGTGATACAGTTAATTCACCCCTCCACTTT
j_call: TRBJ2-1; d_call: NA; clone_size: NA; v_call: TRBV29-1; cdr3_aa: CSVDLQGRDEQFF; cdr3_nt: TGCAGCGTTGATCTGCAGGGGAGGGATGAGCAGTTCTTC
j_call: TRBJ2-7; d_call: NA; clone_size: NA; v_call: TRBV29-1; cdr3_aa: CSVEGGGPFEQYF; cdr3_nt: TGCAGCGTTGAAGGTGGGGGGCCCTTCGAGCAGTACTTC
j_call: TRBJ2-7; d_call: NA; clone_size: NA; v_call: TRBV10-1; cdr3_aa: CASSPPPDEPYEQYF; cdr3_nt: TGCGCCAGCAGCCCACCGCCGGACGAACCCTACGAGCAGTACTTC
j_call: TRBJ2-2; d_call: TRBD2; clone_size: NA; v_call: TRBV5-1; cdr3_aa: CASSSGLAGTGELFF; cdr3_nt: TGCGCCAGCAGCTCGGGACTAGCGGGGACCGGGGAGCTGTTTTTT
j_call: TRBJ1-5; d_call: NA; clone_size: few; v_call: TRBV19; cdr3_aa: CASSMTANSNQPQHF; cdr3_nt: TGTGCCAGTAGTATGACGGCTAATAGCAATCAGCCCCAGCATTTT
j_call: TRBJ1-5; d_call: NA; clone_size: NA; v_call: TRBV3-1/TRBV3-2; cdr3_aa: CASSQVGSNQPQHF; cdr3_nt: TGTGCCAGCAGCCAAGTTGGCAGCAATCAGCCCCAGCATTTT
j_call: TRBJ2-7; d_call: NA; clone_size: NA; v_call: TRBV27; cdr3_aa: CASSLASSYEQYF; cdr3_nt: TGTGCCAGCAGTTTGGCGAGTTCCTACGAGCAGTACTTC
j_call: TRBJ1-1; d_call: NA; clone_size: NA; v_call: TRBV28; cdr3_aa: CASSTPGGKEAFF; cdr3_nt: TGTGCCAGCAGTACCCCGGGGGGGAAAGAAGCTTTCTTT
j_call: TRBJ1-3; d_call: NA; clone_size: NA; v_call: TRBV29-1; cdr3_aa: CSVEEGYGNTIYF; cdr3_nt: TGCAGCGTTGAAGAGGGGTATGGAAACACCATATATTTT
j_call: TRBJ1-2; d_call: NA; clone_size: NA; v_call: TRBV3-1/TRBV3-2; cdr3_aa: CASSQGAGPYGYTF; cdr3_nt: TGTGCCAGCAGCCAAGGGGCCGGTCCCTATGGCTACACCTTC